Listed below are T cell receptor beta chains from one sample, sequenced in a study of Ad26.COV2.S vaccination and SARS-CoV-2 variants. Method: immunoSEQ multiplex PCR; TCRdb's copy keeps in-frame clones and lacks some. This repertoire shows about 320,000 clones, almost 90% found once; its top ten account for around 5.5%. Sequenced material: peripheral blood, taken in a trial of Ad26.COV2.S vaccine versus placebo. Source of these receptors: a person between 18 and 65 years old who received the Ad26.COV2.S COVID-19 vaccine or a placebo. CDR3s include the opening cysteine and the closing phenylalanine or tryptophan. D genes are given only for firm matches. Size is stated for part of the rows, as once, few or many counts, or as a class when the clone is expanded.

TRBJ2-5,-,-,12,TRBV5-1,TGCGCCAGCAGCTTGGTTCAAGAGACCCAGTACTTC,CASSLVQETQYF
TRBJ2-3,TRBD2,-,16,TRBV7-9,TGTGCCAGCAGCTTAGCCATTAGCGGGATCTCAGATACGCAGTATTTT,CASSLAISGISDTQYF
TRBJ2-1,-,-,11,TRBV7-2,TGTGCCAGCAGCCCTCTAGCGGAGCAGTTCTTC,CASSPLAEQFF
TRBJ1-1,TRBD1,few,20,TRBV19,TGTGCCAGTAGTATAGAACCCGCTCAGACAGGGTCGATCTTCGCCACTGAAGCTTTCTTT,CASSIEPAQTGSIFATEAFF
TRBJ1-1,TRBD1,-,14,TRBV4-3,TGCGCCAGCAGCAAGGGACAGGGTCCCTACGCGCCTTTCTTT,CASSKGQGPYAPFF
TRBJ1-2,-,-,16,TRBV7-9,TGTGCCAGCAGCACCAGCTTAGTTTTCTCTAACTATGGCTACACCTTC,CASSTSLVFSNYGYTF
TRBJ2-7,TRBD1,-,16,TRBV5-1,TGCGCCAGCAGCTTTTTGGGGGACAGGGGCATCAGCGAGCAGTACTTC,CASSFLGDRGISEQYF
TRBJ1-2,-,once,16,TRBV27,TGTGCCAGCAGTTTATCGGTCGACGGGGGCGTAGACGGCTACACCTTC,CASSLSVDGGVDGYTF
TRBJ1-2,-,-,14,TRBV15,TGTGCCACCAGCAGCCGGGACACCCTCTATGGCTACACCTTC,CATSSRDTLYGYTF
TRBJ2-3,TRBD1,-,15,TRBV6-4,TGTGCCAGCAGTGACTCGGGACAGGGGGCAGATACGCAGTATTTT,CASSDSGQGADTQYF
TRBJ1-6,-,few,13,TRBV10-1,TGCGCCAGCAGTCCGGGTGATTATTCACCCCTCCACTTT,CASSPGDYSPLHF
TRBJ2-3,TRBD2,-,15,TRBV4-3,TGCGCCAGCAGCCGAACTAGCGGCCCAAGGGATACGCAGTATTTT,CASSRTSGPRDTQYF
TRBJ1-2,-,-,14,TRBV6-2/TRBV6-3,TGTGCCAGCAGTCCCCCGGCCGGTGGATATGGCTACACCTTC,CASSPPAGGYGYTF
TRBJ1-6,TRBD1,-,18,TRBV7-9,TGTGCCAGCAGCTTGGATATTGTGTCAGGGGGTATGGATTCACCCCTCCACTTT,CASSLDIVSGGMDSPLHF
TRBJ1-6,-,-,12,TRBV6-4,TGTGCCAGCAGTGCACTAAATTCACCCCTCCACTTT,CASSALNSPLHF
TRBJ1-5,-,-,13,TRBV6-5,TGTGCCAGCAGTCCTATGGGACCCCAGCCCCAGCATTTT,CASSPMGPQPQHF
TRBJ1-1,-,-,15,TRBV28,TGTGCCAGCAGTTTACAAACGGGAGGGGACACTGAAGCTTTCTTT,CASSLQTGGDTEAFF
TRBJ2-1,-,-,12,TRBV4-3,TGCGCCAGCAGCCAAGATGAGCGTGAGCAGTTCTTC,CASSQDEREQFF
TRBJ2-3,TRBD2,-,17,TRBV4-3,TGCGCCAGCAGCTACGAGGCGGGGGGGCCCCGCACAGATACGCAGTATTTT,CASSYEAGGPRTDTQYF
TRBJ2-1,TRBD2,-,16,TRBV14,TGTGCCAGCAGCCCGCTGGCGGGGGAGCCCTACAATGAGCAGTTCTTC,CASSPLAGEPYNEQFF
TRBJ1-6,-,-,14,TRBV7-8,TGTGCCAGCAGCTTATCAGACGGTTCTCCACCCCTCCACTTT,CASSLSDGSPPLHF
TRBJ1-1,-,-,12,TRBV15,TGTGCCACCTCTATTTTGCACACTGAAGCTTTCTTT,CATSILHTEAFF
TRBJ2-3,-,-,17,TRBV5-8,TGTGCCAGCAGCTCCAATCCCCAGGCCCTTAGCACAGATACGCAGTATTTT,CASSSNPQALSTDTQYF
TRBJ1-2,-,-,14,TRBV4-3,TGCGCCAGCAGCCAAAAGAGGACGGACTATGGCTACACCTTC,CASSQKRTDYGYTF
TRBJ1-5,TRBD1,-,14,TRBV28,TGTGCCAGCAGTCCTCCGGACAGGAATCAGCCCCAGCATTTT,CASSPPDRNQPQHF
TRBJ2-7,-,-,13,TRBV28,TGTGCCAGCAGTTTCTACAGGGCGAGCGAGCAGTACTTC,CASSFYRASEQYF
TRBJ2-2,-,-,15,TRBV28,TGTGCCAGCAGAGAACAGGAAAGACAGGCCGGGGAGCTGTTTTTT,CASREQERQAGELFF
TRBJ2-7,-,-,14,TRBV3-1/TRBV3-2,TGTGCCAGCAGCCCGGACAGTAGTGACTACGAGCAGTACTTC,CASSPDSSDYEQYF
TRBJ2-5,TRBD2,few,15,TRBV4-1,TGCGCCAGCAGCCAAAGGAACAGCGGGGCAGAGACCCAGTACTTC,CASSQRNSGAETQYF
TRBJ1-2,-,-,14,TRBV3-1/TRBV3-2,TGTGCCAGCAGCCGAGGGGGGGTGAACTATGGCTACACCTTC,CASSRGGVNYGYTF
TRBJ1-2,-,-,14,TRBV18,TGTGCCAGCTCACCATCGATCGGCTCGGGGGGCTACACCTTC,CASSPSIGSGGYTF
TRBJ1-1,-,-,12,TRBV29-1,TGCAGCCCGACCGGATTGAACACTGAAGCTTTCTTT,CSPTGLNTEAFF
TRBJ1-2,TRBD1,-,16,TRBV28,TGTGCCAGCAGTTTAGAAACAGGGGGATGGGTTGATGGCTACACCTTC,CASSLETGGWVDGYTF
TRBJ2-7,-,once,13,TRBV5-1,TGCGCCAGCAGACAGGAAGCCTCCTACGAGCAGTACTTC,CASRQEASYEQYF
TRBJ1-1,-,-,13,TRBV6-2/TRBV6-3,TGTGCCAGCAGTTACGAATGGCACACTGAAGCTTTCTTT,CASSYEWHTEAFF
TRBJ1-1,TRBD1,-,18,TRBV4-3,TGCGCCAGCAGCCAAGATACGGGAGGGACAGGGAAGTACACTGAAGCTTTCTTT,CASSQDTGGTGKYTEAFF
TRBJ2-7,TRBD2,once,12,TRBV10-3,TGTGCCACGGCGGGGGGTTCCTACGAGCAGTACTTC,CATAGGSYEQYF
TRBJ1-2,-,-,16,TRBV4-1,TGCGCCAGCAGCGATATTAAAGGGCCCTCCCTCTATGGCTACACCTTC,CASSDIKGPSLYGYTF
TRBJ2-4,TRBD2,-,15,TRBV11-2,TGTGCCAGCAGCTCGCTACTAGCGGGGGAGCACTTTCAGTACTTC,CASSSLLAGEHFQYF
TRBJ1-1,-,-,15,TRBV7-2,TGTGCCAGCAGCCATCCGCCCCCCCGAGACACTGAAGCTTTCTTT,CASSHPPPRDTEAFF
TRBJ1-3,-,-,16,TRBV5-4,TGTGCCAGCAGCTTGGAGCCGGGCCTCTCTGGAAACACCATATATTTT,CASSLEPGLSGNTIYF
TRBJ1-1,TRBD1,-,11,TRBV29-1,TGCAGCGTTGGACAGGGGACCGAAGCTTTCTTT,CSVGQGTEAFF
TRBJ2-3,-,-,15,TRBV5-4,TGTGCCAGCAGCCCGTGGGGAGCCAGCACAGATACGCAGTATTTT,CASSPWGASTDTQYF
TRBJ2-1,TRBD2,-,12,TRBV30,TGTGCCTGGAAGGCTAGCGGGATTGAGCAGTTCTTC,CAWKASGIEQFF
TRBJ1-1,-,-,15,TRBV5-1,TGCGCCAGCAGTACAGACGCCGGGTGGGGAGACTTAGCTTTCTTT,CASSTDAGWGDLAFF
TRBJ2-5,TRBD1,-,16,TRBV6-5,TGTGCCAGCAGTTACCTAGGGGGCGGGTCTAAAGAGACCCAGTACTTC,CASSYLGGGSKETQYF
TRBJ1-3,-,-,14,TRBV2,TGTGCCAGCAGTGCCGGGCACTCTGGAAACACCATATATTTT,CASSAGHSGNTIYF
TRBJ2-7,-,-,14,TRBV11-2,TGTGCCAGCAGCTTAGATATGGTCAGGGACGAGCAGTACTTC,CASSLDMVRDEQYF
TRBJ2-1,TRBD2,-,18,TRBV6-2/TRBV6-3,TGTGCCAGCACCCCTGGACTAGCGGGAGGACCGGGATACAATGAGCAGTTCTTC,CASTPGLAGGPGYNEQFF
TRBJ1-1,-,-,14,TRBV3-1/TRBV3-2,TGTGCCAGCAGCCCCGCGGGGATGAACACTGAAGCTTTCTTT,CASSPAGMNTEAFF
TRBJ1-5,-,-,14,TRBV30,TGTGCCTGGAGTCCGGGGGTTGGCAATCAGCCCCAGCATTTT,CAWSPGVGNQPQHF
TRBJ2-3,-,-,12,TRBV7-2,TGTGCCAGCAGCTTCTATGAAGATACGCAGTATTTT,CASSFYEDTQYF
TRBJ1-1,-,once,14,TRBV19,TGTGCCAGTAGTATAGCTGCCCCGAACACTGAAGCTTTCTTT,CASSIAAPNTEAFF
TRBJ2-5,TRBD1,once,15,TRBV19,TGTGCCAGTAGTAAAGTGACAGGGCGTTTGGAGACCCAGTACTTC,CASSKVTGRLETQYF
TRBJ2-5,-,-,13,TRBV4-1,TGCGCCAGCAGCCATTTAGGGGGGGAGACCCAGTACTTC,CASSHLGGETQYF
TRBJ1-1,TRBD1,-,12,TRBV6-5,TGTGCCAGCAGAAACAGGGGGATCGGAGCTTTCTTT,CASRNRGIGAFF
TRBJ2-5,-,-,15,TRBV11-3,TGTGCCAGCAGCTTAGATCTAAAGGGTGAGGGGACCCAGTACTTC,CASSLDLKGEGTQYF
TRBJ1-5,TRBD1,-,15,TRBV19,TGTGCCAGTAGTATAGCGGACAGGGGGCAACAGCCCCAGCATTTT,CASSIADRGQQPQHF
TRBJ1-3,-,-,17,TRBV7-6,TGTGCCAGCAGCTTATCCCGGGACGGGATCTCTGGAAACACCATATATTTT,CASSLSRDGISGNTIYF